These T cell receptor beta chains were read from a single sample in a study of blood T cell repertoires in COVID-19. TCRdb's table, derived via immunoSEQ multiplex PCR, lists solely in-frame clones and lacks some. This sample has some 96,000 clones, with 85% to 90% found just once. The sample was peripheral blood. The receptors originated from a human donor in a cohort sampled during active COVID-19. CDR3s include the opening cysteine and the closing phenylalanine or tryptophan. The D gene is left open where the match is weak. Only part of the rows carry a size: once, few, many, or a class if the clone is expanded.

size: -
D: -
length: 16
V: TRBV7-2
J: TRBJ2-2
CDR3: CASSLGAKGVTGELFF
DNA: TGTGCCAGCAGCTTAGGTGCAAAAGGGGTTACCGGGGAGCTGTTTTTT

size: -
D: -
length: 14
V: TRBV28
J: TRBJ2-3
CDR3: CASSLRGITDTQYF
DNA: TGTGCCAGCAGTTTACGCGGGATTACAGATACGCAGTATTTT

size: -
D: -
length: 11
V: TRBV20-1
J: TRBJ2-3
CDR3: CSAAGEDTQYF
DNA: TGCAGTGCCGCCGGGGAAGATACGCAGTATTTT

size: -
D: -
length: 15
V: TRBV6-5
J: TRBJ2-3
CDR3: CASRLDRIGPDTQYF
DNA: TGTGCCAGCAGATTAGACAGGATTGGGCCAGATACGCAGTATTTT

size: -
D: TRBD2
length: 15
V: TRBV6-5
J: TRBJ2-1
CDR3: CASSYFSGRGYEQFF
DNA: TGTGCCAGCAGTTACTTTAGCGGGAGGGGGTATGAGCAGTTCTTC

size: -
D: TRBD2
length: 13
V: TRBV7-8
J: TRBJ2-7
CDR3: CASSPGGAYEQYF
DNA: TGTGCCAGCTCACCGGGAGGGGCTTACGAGCAGTACTTC

size: -
D: -
length: 17
V: TRBV5-6
J: TRBJ2-1
CDR3: CASSPYYRAGSYNEQFF
DNA: TGTGCCAGCAGCCCTTATTACAGGGCTGGCTCCTACAATGAGCAGTTCTTC

size: -
D: TRBD2
length: 15
V: TRBV3-1/TRBV3-2
J: TRBJ2-1
CDR3: CASSQTSGVTNEQFF
DNA: TGTGCCAGCAGCCAAACTAGCGGAGTAACCAATGAGCAGTTCTTC

size: -
D: TRBD1
length: 17
V: TRBV14
J: TRBJ2-2
CDR3: CASSPLGWTGYTGELFF
DNA: TGTGCCAGCAGCCCCCTCGGATGGACAGGGTACACCGGGGAGCTGTTTTTT

size: few
D: -
length: 12
V: TRBV19
J: TRBJ1-2
CDR3: CASRTGSYGYTF
DNA: TGTGCCAGTAGGACGGGGAGTTATGGCTACACCTTC

size: -
D: TRBD1
length: 14
V: TRBV6-2/TRBV6-3
J: TRBJ2-7
CDR3: CASSYSTRGFEQYF
DNA: TGTGCCAGCAGTTACTCGACCAGGGGGTTCGAGCAGTACTTC

size: -
D: TRBD2
length: 15
V: TRBV6-2/TRBV6-3
J: TRBJ2-7
CDR3: CASSPSAGGTYEQYF
DNA: TGTGCCAGCAGTCCCTCGGCGGGAGGGACCTACGAGCAGTACTTC

size: -
D: TRBD2
length: 13
V: TRBV30
J: TRBJ2-2
CDR3: CAWRFTSGGELFF
DNA: TGTGCCTGGAGATTCACTAGCGGCGGGGAGCTGTTTTTT

size: few
D: TRBD1
length: 14
V: TRBV13
J: TRBJ2-3
CDR3: CASSGTGGAYTQYF
DNA: TGTGCCAGCAGCGGGACAGGGGGCGCGTATACGCAGTATTTT

size: once
D: -
length: 17
V: TRBV9
J: TRBJ2-7
CDR3: CASSVDAISGSGYEQYF
DNA: TGTGCCAGCAGCGTAGACGCCATTTCAGGGTCGGGCTACGAGCAGTACTTC

size: -
D: TRBD1
length: 14
V: TRBV4-1
J: TRBJ1-5
CDR3: CASSLTGGLQPQHF
DNA: TGCGCCAGCAGCCTAACAGGGGGACTTCAGCCCCAGCATTTT

size: -
D: -
length: 14
V: TRBV5-1
J: TRBJ1-1
CDR3: CASSWGGVDTEAFF
DNA: TGCGCCAGCAGCTGGGGGGGAGTCGACACTGAAGCTTTCTTT

size: -
D: TRBD1
length: 15
V: TRBV18
J: TRBJ2-7
CDR3: CASSGETGALYEQYF
DNA: TGTGCCAGCTCGGGGGAGACAGGGGCCCTTTACGAGCAGTACTTC

size: once
D: TRBD2
length: 15
V: TRBV29-1
J: TRBJ2-1
CDR3: CSVEDQSGSLNEQFF
DNA: TGCAGCGTTGAAGATCAGAGCGGGAGTCTCAATGAGCAGTTCTTC

size: -
D: TRBD1
length: 19
V: TRBV5-5
J: TRBJ2-7
CDR3: CASSLGDRTGTSSSYEQYF
DNA: TGTGCCAGCAGCTTGGGGGACAGGACAGGTACTAGTTCGTCCTACGAGCAGTACTTC

size: -
D: -
length: 13
V: TRBV14
J: TRBJ1-5
CDR3: CASSFSRDQPQHF
DNA: TGTGCCAGCAGCTTCTCCAGGGATCAGCCCCAGCATTTT

size: once
D: TRBD2
length: 15
V: TRBV7-2
J: TRBJ2-1
CDR3: CASSLVAGASNEQFF
DNA: TGTGCCAGCAGCTTAGTAGCGGGAGCCAGCAATGAGCAGTTCTTC

size: -
D: -
length: 14
V: TRBV28
J: TRBJ1-5
CDR3: CASREGNGNQPQHF
DNA: TGTGCCAGCAGGGAGGGGAACGGCAATCAGCCCCAGCATTTT

size: -
D: -
length: 18
V: TRBV18
J: TRBJ2-6
CDR3: CASSFSYGRSSGANVLTF
DNA: TGTGCCAGCTCCTTTTCGTACGGTAGGAGCTCTGGGGCCAACGTCCTGACTTTC

size: -
D: -
length: 13
V: TRBV12-3/TRBV12-4
J: TRBJ1-2
CDR3: CASSLQAHYGYTF
DNA: TGTGCCAGCAGTTTACAGGCCCACTATGGCTACACCTTC

size: -
D: -
length: 14
V: TRBV7-2
J: TRBJ2-7
CDR3: CASSLGSGTYEQYF
DNA: TGTGCCAGCAGCTTAGGTAGCGGAACCTACGAGCAGTACTTC

size: -
D: -
length: 14
V: TRBV27
J: TRBJ1-2
CDR3: CASSLMGGIYGYTF
DNA: TGTGCCAGCAGTTTAATGGGGGGAATCTATGGCTACACCTTC

size: -
D: TRBD1
length: 16
V: TRBV9
J: TRBJ1-2
CDR3: CASSSRNRGSDYGYTF
DNA: TGTGCCAGCAGCTCACGAAACAGGGGAAGTGACTATGGCTACACCTTC

size: few
D: -
length: 14
V: TRBV4-2
J: TRBJ2-1
CDR3: CASSQELAYNEQFF
DNA: TGTGCCAGCAGCCAAGAACTCGCGTACAATGAGCAGTTCTTC

size: -
D: TRBD2
length: 19
V: TRBV5-1
J: TRBJ2-1
CDR3: CASSLGLAVSAGTYNEQFF
DNA: TGCGCCAGCAGCTTGGGACTAGCAGTATCGGCGGGGACCTACAATGAGCAGTTCTTC

size: once
D: -
length: 15
V: TRBV4-1
J: TRBJ1-1
CDR3: CASSQDIQGRTEAFF
DNA: TGCGCCAGCAGCCAAGATATACAGGGCCGAACTGAAGCTTTCTTT

size: -
D: -
length: 15
V: TRBV11-2
J: TRBJ2-3
CDR3: CASSLDTHSTDTQYF
DNA: TGTGCCAGCAGCTTAGATACCCACTCCACAGATACGCAGTATTTT

size: -
D: -
length: 16
V: TRBV19
J: TRBJ2-3
CDR3: CASSQRATRPTDTQYF
DNA: TGTGCCAGTAGTCAGAGGGCCACCCGGCCTACAGATACGCAGTATTTT

size: -
D: TRBD1
length: 13
V: TRBV27
J: TRBJ2-1
CDR3: CASSTQQGNEQFF
DNA: TGTGCCAGCAGTACCCAACAGGGGAACGAGCAGTTCTTC

size: -
D: -
length: 13
V: TRBV30
J: TRBJ2-1
CDR3: CARGASSYNEQFF
DNA: TGTGCCAGGGGGGCCAGCTCCTACAATGAGCAGTTCTTC

size: -
D: TRBD2
length: 17
V: TRBV14
J: TRBJ2-2
CDR3: CASSLTGLAGNTGELFF
DNA: TGTGCCAGCAGCCTCACGGGACTAGCGGGGAACACCGGGGAGCTGTTTTTT

size: once
D: TRBD1
length: 12
V: TRBV10-1
J: TRBJ2-1
CDR3: CASSRGQVGRFF
DNA: TGCGCCAGCAGTCGGGGACAGGTTGGTCGGTTCTTC

size: -
D: -
length: 16
V: TRBV28
J: TRBJ1-3
CDR3: CASRFREPTSGNTIYF
DNA: TGTGCCAGCAGGTTCCGGGAGCCCACATCTGGAAACACCATATATTTT

size: -
D: TRBD2
length: 15
V: TRBV2
J: TRBJ2-1
CDR3: CASRQGLAGGYEQFF
DNA: TGTGCCAGCAGACAAGGACTAGCGGGAGGCTATGAGCAGTTCTTC

size: -
D: TRBD1
length: 14
V: TRBV12-5
J: TRBJ2-3
CDR3: CASALGQATDTQYF
DNA: TGTGCTAGTGCCCTCGGACAGGCCACAGATACGCAGTATTTT

size: -
D: TRBD2
length: 16
V: TRBV11-2
J: TRBJ2-1
CDR3: CASRRGLAGEGYEQFF
DNA: TGTGCCAGCAGGCGGGGACTAGCGGGAGAGGGGTATGAGCAGTTCTTC

size: -
D: TRBD2
length: 12
V: TRBV5-5
J: TRBJ2-4
CDR3: CASSPGGNIQYF
DNA: TGTGCCAGCAGCCCGGGAGGGAACATTCAGTACTTC

size: once
D: TRBD1
length: 15
V: TRBV5-1
J: TRBJ1-2
CDR3: CASSWGTGSNYGYTF
DNA: TGCGCCAGCAGCTGGGGGACAGGCTCGAACTATGGCTACACCTTC

size: -
D: -
length: 15
V: TRBV9
J: TRBJ1-1
CDR3: CASSPSPIVNTEAFF
DNA: TGTGCCAGCAGCCCTTCACCGATAGTTAACACTGAAGCTTTCTTT

size: -
D: TRBD2
length: 13
V: TRBV5-4
J: TRBJ2-7
CDR3: CASSLGLDSEQYF
DNA: TGTGCCAGCAGCCTCGGACTAGATTCCGAGCAGTACTTC

size: -
D: TRBD1
length: 17
V: TRBV19
J: TRBJ1-2
CDR3: CASSSMGRDRGTYGYTF
DNA: TGTGCCAGTAGTTCAATGGGCCGGGACAGGGGTACATATGGCTACACCTTC

size: -
D: -
length: 14
V: TRBV7-2
J: TRBJ1-4
CDR3: CASSFSRANEKLFF
DNA: TGTGCCAGCAGCTTCTCCAGGGCTAATGAAAAACTGTTTTTT

size: -
D: TRBD2
length: 14
V: TRBV5-1
J: TRBJ2-3
CDR3: CASKVAGGTDTQYF
DNA: TGCGCCAGCAAAGTAGCGGGAGGGACAGATACGCAGTATTTT

size: -
D: -
length: 16
V: TRBV6-6
J: TRBJ1-3
CDR3: CASSYSPREAGNTIYF
DNA: TGTGCCAGCAGTTACTCGCCCAGGGAGGCTGGAAACACCATATATTTT

size: -
D: -
length: 14
V: TRBV19
J: TRBJ2-1
CDR3: CATQDSRSYNEQFF
DNA: TGTGCCACCCAGGACTCACGCTCCTACAATGAGCAGTTCTTC

size: -
D: TRBD2
length: 16
V: TRBV27
J: TRBJ2-7
CDR3: CASSPLGAGSSYEQYF
DNA: TGTGCCAGCAGTCCCCTTGGAGCGGGATCTTCCTACGAGCAGTACTTC

size: -
D: TRBD2
length: 13
V: TRBV12-3/TRBV12-4
J: TRBJ2-7
CDR3: CASSFQRGWEQYF
DNA: TGTGCCAGCAGTTTTCAGCGGGGCTGGGAGCAGTACTTC

size: -
D: -
length: 15
V: TRBV10-3
J: TRBJ1-6
CDR3: CAISVDTQTNSPLHF
DNA: TGTGCCATCAGTGTGGACACCCAAACAAATTCACCCCTCCACTTT

size: -
D: TRBD1
length: 15
V: TRBV18
J: TRBJ2-7
CDR3: CASSPGQGPSYEQYF
DNA: TGTGCCAGCTCACCGGGACAGGGACCTTCCTACGAGCAGTACTTC

size: -
D: -
length: 15
V: TRBV4-1
J: TRBJ1-5
CDR3: CASSQDGGSNQPQHF
DNA: TGCGCCAGCAGCCAAGATGGGGGGAGCAATCAGCCCCAGCATTTT

size: -
D: -
length: 16
V: TRBV5-1
J: TRBJ2-5
CDR3: CASSLRGTDPKETQYF
DNA: TGCGCCAGCAGCTTGAGGGGTACCGATCCGAAGGAGACCCAGTACTTC

size: -
D: TRBD2
length: 16
V: TRBV30
J: TRBJ2-1
CDR3: CAWSGRLAGVRDEQFF
DNA: TGTGCCTGGAGTGGAAGACTAGCGGGAGTGCGTGATGAGCAGTTCTTC

size: -
D: -
length: 14
V: TRBV24-1
J: TRBJ2-2
CDR3: CATSESGPIGELFF
DNA: TGTGCCACCAGTGAATCGGGTCCTATCGGGGAGCTGTTTTTT

size: -
D: -
length: 13
V: TRBV27
J: TRBJ2-7
CDR3: CASAGSGKDEQYF
DNA: TGTGCCAGCGCTGGCTCAGGGAAGGACGAGCAGTACTTC